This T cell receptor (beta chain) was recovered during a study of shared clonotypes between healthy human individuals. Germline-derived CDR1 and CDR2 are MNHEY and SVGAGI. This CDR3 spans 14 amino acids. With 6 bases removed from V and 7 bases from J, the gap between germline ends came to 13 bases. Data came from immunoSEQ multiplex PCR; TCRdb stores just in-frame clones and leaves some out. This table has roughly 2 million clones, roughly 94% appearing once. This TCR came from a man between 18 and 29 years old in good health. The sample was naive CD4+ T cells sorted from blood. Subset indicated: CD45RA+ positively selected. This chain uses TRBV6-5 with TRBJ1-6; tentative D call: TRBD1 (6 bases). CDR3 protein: CASRVGGGNSPLHF. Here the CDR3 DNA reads TGTGCCAGCAGGGTAGGGGGGGGGAATTCACCCCTCCACTTT.